The clone carrying this T cell receptor beta chain has at least ten counts. Time point in this sample: newly diagnosed GD, antithyroid drugs for less than 3 months. After RNA was extracted from PBMCs, the TCR library was made from it. The data were obtained in a study of regulatory T cells in long-lasting Graves disease. Arm-PCR of CDR3 regions and iRepertoire HTBI primers were the basis on which TCR beta libraries were built. As handled by the study authors: Sequenced samples collectively carried approximately 58 TRBV and approximately 15 TRBJ segments. TCRdb re-called the multiplex PCR reads through MiXCR, storing one row per CDR3 protein. The V and J calls were not made by the authors but by TCRdb's processing. The table has 420,000 or so distinct CDR3 sequences, approximately 16% seen once. The germline V gene has CDR1 KGHDR and CDR2 SFDVKD. Trimming left V 7 bases short and J 5 bases short, with 10 bases between. This CDR3 comprises 12 residues.

The same sample was also used in a study of T cells in Graves' hyperthyroidism and ophthalmopathy.

The chain joins TRBV24-1 to TRBJ1-2; the D gene is possibly TRBD1 (5 bases). The clonotype was recovered from a woman between 18 and 29 years old with Graves disease. Sequencing used peripheral blood mononuclear cells (PBMCs), obtained at new diagnosis, from a patient treated with antithyroid drugs. Here the CDR3 reads CATSLEGYGYTF. CDR3 sequence (DNA): TGTGCCACCAGCCTGGAGGGGTATGGCTACACCTTC.